This T cell receptor beta chain stems from a study of molecular identifiers for immune sequencing clone quantification. Study information: Replicate experiments divided RNA from about 19,000 or 110,000 naive CD8 cells into five parts and sequenced four.

With regard to this clonotype: The target antigen is unknown. A clone one base away is much larger, so this may be a read error.

TCRdb reanalysed the PCR reads using MiXCR and keeps one entry per CDR3 protein. The data show around 460,000 distinct CDR3 sequences, around a fifth seen once. Overall study results and limits: Reportedly, one cell's Jurkat TCR RNA was detected within one million naive CD8 cells. Clones that exceeded 20 RNA copies held over 99% of effector molecules, yet under 1% in naive cells.

Unmatched junction bases numbered 10, after V lost 5 bases and J lost 4 bases. CDR3 size: 15 residues. CDR1 and CDR2 (germline): LNHDA, SQIVND (reference sequence). The origin of this receptor is a human donor in good health. Some libraries in this study had Jurkat cell RNA spiked in. The chain couples TRBV19 to TRBJ2-5; TRBD1 aligns across 7 bases. The sequenced sample consisted of naive CD8+ T cells from blood, with Jurkat cell RNA spiked in. Noted subset: FACS-sorted CD8+CD4-CCR7+CD45RA+ naive T cells. The chain's CDR3 is CASSADDRAPETQYF. The DNA for the CDR3 is TGTGCCAGTAGTGCCGATGACAGGGCGCCAGAGACCCAGTACTTC.